These 22 T cell receptor beta chains were all obtained from the same sample, sequenced in a study of cytomegalovirus exposure and HLA in healthy donors. A multiplex PCR was run with 60 Vbeta primers and 13 Jbeta primers. Sequencing used immunoSEQ multiplex PCR; TCRdb keeps in-frame clones, though not all of them. The sample shows roughly 54,000 clones, 70% of them seen only once. Sequenced sample: PBMCs. The receptors here all came from a woman aged 60-75 years in good health and CMV-seropositive.

The chain combines TRBV5-1 with TRBJ1-3, with 9 nucleotides matching TRBD1. The CDR3 has 13 residues. Germline trimming cut 5 bases from V and 8 bases from J; bases unmatched to any gene: 5. Germline values: CDR1 SGHRS, CDR2 YFSETQ. CDR3 sequence: CASRPGQGDTIYF. The CDR3 DNA reads TGCGCCAGCAGACCGGGACAGGGAGACACCATATATTTT.

The chain is built from TRBV27 and TRBJ1-5, with TRBD1 matching 8 bases. V lost 5 bases and J lost 5; bases outside the gene matches: 2. The V gene's germline CDR1 is MNHEY and CDR2 SMNVEV (reference sequence). The CDR3 extends over 13 amino acids. CDR3 nucleotide sequence: TGTGCCAGCAGTCCGGACAGGGATCAGCCCCAGCATTTT. It is translated as CASSPDRDQPQHF.

V is TRBV9 and J is TRBJ1-3, with 10 bases fitting TRBD1. The CDR3 loop spans 15 amino acids. V was clipped by 5 bases and J by 4 bases; unmatched bases: 6. The germline CDR1 and CDR2 sequences are SGDLS and YYNGEE. CDR3 in amino acids: CASSELGQGGNTIYF. The CDR3 bases are TGTGCCAGCAGTGAATTGGGACAGGGGGGAAACACCATATATTTT.

In its sample, this clone was seen once. The V and J genes are TRBV11-3 and TRBJ2-3; 7 bases are shared with TRBD2. This CDR3 contains 14 residues. Germline V gene data show CDR1 as SGHNT and CDR2 as YENEEA. J gave up 3 bases and V 5 bases, and 5 bases lay outside the gene matches. The DNA of the CDR3 is TGTGCCAGCAGCGCCGGGGGGAGTACAGATACGCAGTATTTT. Its translation: CASSAGGSTDTQYF. The full variable domain, completed using reference TRBV11-3 and TRBJ2-3, is EAGVVQSPRYKIIEKKQPVAFWCNPISGHNTLYWYLQNLGQGPELLIRYENEEAVDDSQLPKDRFSAERLKGVDSTLKIQPAELGDSAVYLCASSAGGSTDTQYFGPGTRLTVL.

The V call is TRBV18, the J call TRBJ1-2, with a possible D match to TRBD1 (5 bases). The ends were cut back, 2 bases at V and 0 bases at J, with 22 bases in the middle. There are 19 residues in the CDR3. CDR1 and CDR2 (germline): KGHSH, LQKENI. CDR3 DNA: TGTGCCAGCTCACCAGACAGAGGAACCTTTTTCAGTTCTAACTATGGCTACACCTTC. Its protein product is CASSPDRGTFFSSNYGYTF.

The gene calls are TRBV10-3 and TRBJ1-4, with 10 bases that match TRBD1. The V segment lost 10 bases and the J segment 0 bases; nucleotides outside the gene matches: 5. The CDR3 loop spans 15 amino acids. Germline V CDR1 and CDR2: ENHRY, SYGVKD. The CDR3 DNA reads TGTGCCACGGGACAGGGGAAGGCAACTAATGAAAAACTGTTTTTT. It specifies CATGQGKATNEKLFF.

The chain uses TRBV9 and TRBJ2-6; no reliable D call. The germline V and J ends were trimmed by 5 bases and 0 bases, with 6 bases remaining between them. Germline-derived CDR1 and CDR2 are SGDLS and YYNGEE. This CDR3 has 14 residues. CDR3 nucleotides: TGTGCCAGCAGGCAGGACTCTGGGGCCAACGTCCTGACTTTC. It yields the protein CASRQDSGANVLTF.

The chain recombines TRBV27 with TRBJ2-7; D not resolved. This CDR3 has 11 amino acids. CDR1 and CDR2 from the germline V gene are MNHEY and SMNVEV (reference sequence). The V gene lost 4 bases and the J gene lost 5 bases, with 6 bases spanning the gap. The DNA of the CDR3 is TGTGCCAGCAGTTCTGAGGACGAGCAGTACTTC. It specifies CASSSEDEQYF.

The chain has TRBV27 and TRBJ2-1; the D gene is possibly TRBD2 (5 bases). Trimming took 6 bases from V and 3 from J, leaving 12 bases between them. This CDR3 contains 14 residues. Germline CDR1 reads MNHEY; CDR2 reads SMNVEV (reference sequence). CDR3 residues: CASRNGVYYNEQFF. The DNA for the CDR3 is TGTGCCAGCAGAAACGGGGTGTACTACAATGAGCAGTTCTTC.

V is TRBV10-1 and J is TRBJ2-7, with a possible D match to TRBD2 (6 bases). With 5 bases removed from V and 4 bases from J, the gap between germline ends came to 9 bases. The CDR3 length is 12 residues. Germline CDR1 is WNHNN and CDR2 is SYGVQD (reference sequence). The CDR3 DNA reads TGCGCCAGCAGTCCGGGACTTTACGAGCAGTACTTC. Translating gives CASSPGLYEQYF.

The chain recombines TRBV29-1 with TRBJ2-3; D might be TRBD2 (6 bases). Trimming removed 3 bases at V and 2 bases at J, with 9 bases between. The CDR3 has 13 amino acids. Germline loops: CDR1 SQVTM, CDR2 ANQGSEA. The CDR3 sequence: CSVEGLNTDTQYF. DNA for the CDR3: TGCAGCGTTGAGGGACTTAACACAGATACGCAGTATTTT.

This rearrangement joins TRBV27 to TRBJ2-3, with 10 bases matching TRBD1. The V and J ends lost 5 bases and 2 bases, in that order; junction bases with no gene match: 7. Germline V CDR1 and CDR2: MNHEY, SMNVEV (reference sequence). The CDR3 length is 16 residues. CDR3 sequence (DNA): TGTGCCAGCAGTCCAAGGACAGGGGGTTTCACAGATACGCAGTATTTT. This codes for CASSPRTGGFTDTQYF.

This clone was recorded once. The rearrangement uses TRBV9 and TRBJ1-1; TRBD1 matches 9 bases. This CDR3 is built from 14 residues. With V trimmed by 6 bases and J by 5 bases, 8 bases remained unmatched. The V gene's germline CDR1 is SGDLS and CDR2 YYNGEE. CDR3 loop: CASNSGQGWTEAFF. The CDR3 DNA follows: TGTGCCAGCAACTCAGGACAGGGGTGGACTGAAGCTTTCTTT.

The V gene is TRBV4-3, the J gene TRBJ1-2; 8 bases are a match to TRBD1. V was clipped by 0 bases and J by 5 bases; unmatched bases: 11. The CDR3 has 17 residues. CDR1 is LGHNA and CDR2 is YSLEER in the germline V gene. The CDR3 DNA is TGCGCCAGCAGCCAAGAAAGGACAGGGAATGAGTATTATGGCTACACCTTC. As protein: CASSQERTGNEYYGYTF.

This clone was found a few times. The V and J genes are TRBV7-2 and TRBJ2-1, with 12 bases identical to TRBD2. Per the germline V gene, CDR1 is SGHTA and CDR2 is FQGNSA. This CDR3 comprises 15 residues. V shed 3 bases, J shed 7 bases, and the junction held 4 bases outside the gene matches. CDR3 nucleotide sequence: TGTGCCAGCAGCTTTCTAGCGGGGGGGCAAAATGAGCAGTTCTTC. Amino acid sequence: CASSFLAGGQNEQFF.

This clone has just one count. DNA for the CDR3: TGTGCCAGCAGCGTAGGGCAGGGGAATCAGCCCCAGCATTTT. Protein sequence: CASSVGQGNQPQHF. The rearrangement joins TRBV9 to TRBJ1-5, with a weak D call TRBD1 (6 bases). V lost 0 bases and J 4 bases, leaving 8 bases between the germline ends. The CDR3 length is 14 residues. Looked up from germline, CDR1 is SGDLS and CDR2 is YYNGEE.

The V gene is TRBV14, the J gene TRBJ2-6; D uncertain. The CDR3 totals 16 residues. Germline V gives CDR1 SGHDN, CDR2 FVKESK. V shed 0 bases and J shed 0 bases, with 6 bases lying between them. CDR3 sequence reads: CASSQDPNSGANVLTF. The CDR3 region has the DNA TGTGCCAGCAGCCAAGACCCCAACTCTGGGGCCAACGTCCTGACTTTC. The full variable domain, in which reference TRBV14 and TRBJ2-6 provide the parts outside the CDR3, is EAGVTQFPSHSVIEKGQTVTLRCDPISGHDNLYWYRRVMGKEIKFLLHFVKESKQDESGMPNNRFLAERTGGTYSTLKVQPAELEDSGVYFCASSQDPNSGANVLTFGAGSRLTVL.

This clone was recorded a few times. This chain uses TRBV4-3 with TRBJ1-2; D gene uncertain. CDR1 LGHNA and CDR2 YSLEER come from the germline V gene. The CDR3 has 15 residues. Trimming stripped 0 bases from V and 4 bases from J, with 12 bases between. CDR3 amino acids: CASSQDLAGPYGYTF. In DNA form, the CDR3 reads TGCGCCAGCAGCCAAGATTTGGCAGGCCCCTATGGCTACACCTTC.

This rearrangement joins TRBV5-1 to TRBJ2-1; D is possibly TRBD2 (5 bases). The CDR3 contains 14 residues. CDR1 and CDR2 (germline): SGHRS, YFSETQ. Trimming stripped 7 bases from V and 4 bases from J, with 15 bases between. Here the CDR3 DNA reads TGCGCCAGCGTGAAGGGAGAAGCATACAATGAGCAGTTCTTC. Protein sequence: CASVKGEAYNEQFF.

The rearrangement links TRBV5-1 to TRBJ1-1; tentative D call: TRBD1 (5 bases). The germline V gene encodes CDR1 SGHRS and CDR2 YFSETQ. The V end lost 2 bases, the J end lost 6 bases, and 11 bases lay between the germline ends. The CDR3 is 13 amino acids. The CDR3 region has the DNA TGCGCCAGCAGCTTCGGGACGGGGGCTGAAGCTTTCTTT. Translation: CASSFGTGAEAFF.

The chain employs TRBV15 and TRBJ1-1; D perhaps matches TRBD1 (6 bases). Germline V gives CDR1 LNHNV, CDR2 YYDKDF (reference sequence). V was pared by 5 bases and J by 5 bases, with 18 bases between. This CDR3 is 15 amino acids long. The CDR3 region is CATSEGQQLRTEAFF. CDR3 sequence (DNA): TGTGCCACCAGCGAGGGACAACAACTGCGGACTGAAGCTTTCTTT.

The chain has TRBV2 and TRBJ2-2; the D gene is possibly TRBD1 (6 bases). Germline V gene sequence: CDR1 SNHLY, CDR2 FYNNEI. Trimming removed 6 bases from V and 1 base from J, with 6 bases in between. The CDR3 has 13 amino acids. This CDR3 is CASRDRNTGELFF. In nucleotides, the CDR3 is TGTGCCAGCAGGGACAGGAACACCGGGGAGCTGTTTTTT.